The 6 T cell receptor beta chains below were found in one sample sequenced in a study of CD8 T cells in ankylosing spondylitis. TCRdb processed the 5' RACE reads anew with MiXCR; each CDR3 protein has one entry. The data hold roughly 180,000 distinct CDR3 sequences, with under 15% observed a single time. The source material was blood, either unsorted or a sorted T cell fraction (not recorded which). All receptors derive from a female donor with ankylosing spondylitis or in good health (not recorded which).

This clonotype was observed at least ten times. The chain has TRBV6-1 and TRBJ2-3, with 11 bases matching TRBD2. CDR1 and CDR2 from the germline V gene are MNHNS and SASEGT. This CDR3 spans 13 amino acids. V dropped 6 bases and J dropped 5; count of bases not matched to a gene: 1. The CDR3: CASRTSGRDTQYF. CDR3 bases: TGTGCCAGCAGAACTAGCGGGAGAGATACGCAGTATTTT.

This clonotype was detected many times. The rearrangement links TRBV30 to TRBJ2-2; no clear D. The CDR3 has 12 amino acids. Germline V CDR1 and CDR2: GTSNPN, SVGIG (reference sequence). Trimming took 3 bases from V and 5 from J, leaving 7 bases between them. CDR3: CAWRHGTGELFF. The CDR3 DNA reads TGTGCCTGGAGGCATGGGACCGGGGAGCTGTTTTTT. Supplemented by reference TRBV30 and TRBJ2-2, the full variable domain reads SQTIHQWPATLVQPVGSPLSLECTVEGTSNPNLYWYRQAAGRGLQLLFYSVGIGQISSEVPQNLSASRPQDRQFILSSKKLLLSDSGFYLCAWRHGTGELFFGEGSRLTVL.

The chain joins TRBV6-2 or TRBV6-3 to TRBJ2-3; no clear D. Germline values: CDR1 MNHEY, CDR2 SVGEGT. The CDR3 runs to 14 residues. Trimming took 4 bases from V and 5 from J, leaving 13 bases between them. This CDR3 reads CASSSTSPEDTQYF. The CDR3 nucleotides read TGTGCCAGCAGTTCCACTTCCCCGGAAGATACGCAGTATTTT.

There are many counts of this clonotype. This chain joins TRBV20-1 and TRBJ1-4, with TRBD1 identical over 10 bases. Germline V lookup: CDR1 DFQATT, CDR2 SNEGSKA (reference sequence). With V trimmed by 4 bases and J by 8 bases, 4 bases remained unmatched. The CDR3 covers 13 residues. The DNA of the CDR3 is TGCAGTGCTACCGGGACAGGGGCGGAAAAACTGTTTTTT. Amino acid sequence: CSATGTGAEKLFF.

This clonotype was observed many times. The rearrangement joins TRBV18 to TRBJ1-6; tentatively, D is TRBD1 (6 bases). Trimming removed 2 bases at V and 5 bases at J, with 19 bases between. The CDR3 is 18 residues long. In germline, CDR1 is KGHSH, CDR2 LQKENI. The CDR3 DNA is TGTGCCAGCTCACCATCCGCGGTTACGGGGGCAGATAATTCACCCCTCCACTTT. This sequence encodes CASSPSAVTGADNSPLHF.

This clonotype was seen ten or more times. The chain joins TRBV12-3 or TRBV12-4 to TRBJ1-1; the D is unclear. V dropped 8 bases and J dropped 2 bases, with 3 bases sitting between them. The length of the CDR3 is 10 residues. CDR3 sequence reads: CASGNTEAFF. As DNA, the CDR3 is TGTGCCAGCGGCAACACTGAAGCTTTCTTT.